One and the same sample provided the 32 T cell receptor beta chains below, sequenced in a study of T cell clones after liver transplantation. This table comes from immunoSEQ multiplex PCR, and its TCRdb copy is limited to in-frame clones, with some not included. The table has about 80,000 clones, 65% to 85% seen once. The sequences come from CD4+ T cells from blood, collected approximately 3.5 years after liver transplant. The origin of the receptors is a human patient who received a liver transplant. Some T cells may be supplied by the graft donor.

The V and J genes are TRBV27 and TRBJ2-3, with 7 bases identical to TRBD2. The V gene's germline CDR1 is MNHEY and CDR2 SMNVEV (reference sequence). Unmatched junction bases numbered 9, after V lost 5 bases and J lost 1 base. The length of the CDR3 is 16 residues. The CDR3 DNA reads as TGTGCCAGCAGTCCTGTCTGGGGAGGGGGCACAGATACGCAGTATTTT. The encoded protein is CASSPVWGGGTDTQYF.

The V call is TRBV29-1, the J call TRBJ1-1; D unclear. V was cut by 2 bases and J by 1 base, with 11 bases left in between. The CDR3 consists of 14 residues. Germline assignment: CDR1 SQVTM and CDR2 ANQGSEA. This CDR3 reads CSVERPPGNTEAFF. CDR3 DNA sequence: TGCAGCGTTGAAAGGCCCCCAGGGAACACTGAAGCTTTCTTT.

The chain links TRBV18 to TRBJ2-7; 7 bases map to TRBD1. With 6 bases clipped from V and 7 bases from J, the junction kept 12 bases outside the gene matches. Germline lookup yields CDR1 KGHSH and CDR2 LQKENI. The CDR3 is made up of 14 amino acids. DNA for the CDR3: TGTGCCAGCTCGACGACAGGGAACCTTGGAGAGCAGTACTTC. This sequence encodes CASSTTGNLGEQYF.

J is TRBJ2-1 and V is TRBV19, with unresolved D. The V end was cut by 0 bases, the J end by 8 bases, with 14 bases between. Germline V gene data show CDR1 as LNHDA and CDR2 as SQIVND (reference sequence). This CDR3 spans 15 amino acids. DNA for the CDR3: TGTGCCAGTAGTATAGACTCCCAAAGTGGGTATGAGCAGTTCTTC. Protein sequence: CASSIDSQSGYEQFF.

This sequence joins TRBV28 and TRBJ2-7; TRBD2 agrees at 8 bases. This CDR3 contains 16 residues. Germline V gene sequence: CDR1 MDHEN, CDR2 SYDVKM. V lost 4 bases to trimming and J lost 0 bases; unmatched junction nucleotides: 8. The CDR3 loop is CASSSMTSANSYEQYF. For the CDR3, the DNA is TGTGCCAGCAGTTCGATGACTAGCGCAAACTCCTACGAGCAGTACTTC.

The V gene is TRBV7-3, the J gene TRBJ2-3, with D possibly TRBD1 on 6 matching bases. V lost 4 bases and J lost 1, with 9 bases in between. CDR1 SGHTA and CDR2 FQGTGA come from the germline V gene. This CDR3 comprises 14 residues. The CDR3 DNA reads TGTGCCAGCAGCTCGGACAGACGCACAGATACGCAGTATTTT. Translation: CASSSDRRTDTQYF.

The CDR3 protein is CSALTRTEQYF. The CDR3, as DNA: TGCAGTGCCCTGACACGTACCGAGCAGTACTTC. This rearrangement joins TRBV20-1 to TRBJ2-7; D call uncertain. Germline V gene sequence: CDR1 DFQATT, CDR2 SNEGSKA (reference sequence). The length of the CDR3 is 11 residues. Between the trimmed V and J ends, which lost 6 bases and 6 bases, there was a span of 12 bases.

The V gene is TRBV13, the J gene TRBJ1-3; D is perhaps TRBD1 (5 bases). This CDR3 has 12 residues. Germline values: CDR1 PRHDT, CDR2 FYEKMQ (reference sequence). Trimming removed 8 bases from V and 7 bases from J, with 12 bases in between. The CDR3 DNA reads as TGTGCCAGCGGCGCCGAGGGGAACACCATATATTTT. This sequence encodes CASGAEGNTIYF.

The chain uses TRBV28 and TRBJ2-1, with TRBD2 identical over 7 bases. V dropped 4 bases and J dropped 6; count of bases not matched to a gene: 6. The CDR3 covers 14 residues. CDR1 is MDHEN and CDR2 is SYDVKM in the germline V gene. The DNA of the CDR3 is TGTGCCAGCAGTTGGAGCGGGACCCTCAATGAGCAGTTCTTC. Translating it yields CASSWSGTLNEQFF.

The rearrangement joins TRBV4-2 to TRBJ2-3; 11 nucleotides agree with TRBD2. This CDR3 is 17 amino acids long. J was trimmed by 2 bases and V by 1 base; bases with no gene match: 5. Germline-derived CDR1 and CDR2 are LGHNA and YNFKEQ. The CDR3 sequence: CASSQGLAGSLTDTQYF. DNA of the CDR3: TGTGCCAGCAGCCAAGGACTAGCGGGGAGCCTCACAGATACGCAGTATTTT.

The V and J genes are TRBV27 and TRBJ2-2; D is perhaps TRBD1 (6 bases). The V and J ends lost 4 bases and 1 base respectively, with 10 bases between them. The CDR3 is made up of 15 amino acids. Germline assignment: CDR1 MNHEY and CDR2 SMNVEV (reference sequence). CDR3 region: CASSSTGRNTGELFF. The CDR3 DNA reads TGTGCCAGCAGTTCAACAGGGAGGAACACCGGGGAGCTGTTTTTT.

The rearrangement joins TRBV4-1 to TRBJ1-3; TRBD1 matches 10 bases. Germline CDR1 is MGHRA and CDR2 is YSYEKL. Trimming took 4 bases from V and 4 from J; bases not matched to a gene: 4. The CDR3 consists of 15 residues. The CDR3 loop is CASSLGTGVGNTIYF. CDR3 coding DNA: TGCGCCAGCAGCCTGGGGACAGGGGTCGGAAACACCATATATTTT.

The J gene is TRBJ1-1, the V gene TRBV19; a weak D match, TRBD1 (6 bases). V dropped 7 bases and J dropped 2 bases, with 14 bases sitting between them. This CDR3 is 14 amino acids long. The germline gives CDR1 LNHDA, CDR2 SQIVND (reference sequence). DNA of the CDR3: TGTGCCAGTAAAAGGGGACAAATAAACACTGAAGCTTTCTTT. This translates into CASKRGQINTEAFF.

The chain employs TRBV5-1 and TRBJ2-5; a possible D gene is TRBD1 (6 bases). The CDR3 loop spans 15 amino acids. V was pared by 0 bases and J by 2 bases, with 11 bases between. Germline values: CDR1 SGHRS, CDR2 YFSETQ. This CDR3 is CASSLGTDRQETQYF. As DNA, the CDR3 is TGCGCCAGCAGCTTGGGGACAGACAGACAAGAGACCCAGTACTTC. Full variable domain (rest looked up from reference TRBV5-1 and TRBJ2-5): KAGVTQTPRYLIKTRGQQVTLSCSPISGHRSVSWYQQTPGQGLQFLFEYFSETQRNKGNFPGRFSGRQFSNSRSEMNVSTLELGDSALYLCASSLGTDRQETQYFGPGTRLLVL.

This rearrangement joins TRBV5-5 to TRBJ1-3; D unresolved. Trimming pared 0 bases from V and 4 bases from J, leaving 2 bases between. From germline, CDR1 is SGHKS and CDR2 YYEKEE (reference sequence). The CDR3 length is 12 residues. The CDR3 protein is CASSLAGNTIYF. CDR3 coding DNA: TGTGCCAGCAGCTTGGCCGGAAACACCATATATTTT.

The V and J genes are TRBV2 and TRBJ1-2; D is uncertain. Germline CDR1 SNHLY, CDR2 FYNNEI. The CDR3 loop spans 12 amino acids. Trimming pared 9 bases from V and 2 bases from J, leaving 10 bases between. This CDR3 is CARRADNYGYTF. CDR3 in DNA: TGTGCCAGGCGGGCAGACAACTATGGCTACACCTTC.

CDR3 amino acids: CASSITTGNYGYTF. CDR3 nucleotide sequence: TGTGCCAGCAGCATTACGACAGGGAACTATGGCTACACCTTC. The V and J genes are TRBV7-6 and TRBJ1-2; 7 bases align to TRBD1. V gave up 5 bases and J gave up 2 bases; unmatched junction bases: 5. Germline V CDR1 and CDR2: SGHVS, FNYEAQ. The CDR3 contains 14 residues.

This chain uses TRBV18 with TRBJ2-1, with TRBD1 identical over 7 bases. Germline V gene sequence: CDR1 KGHSH, CDR2 LQKENI. The CDR3 sequence is 15 residues long. V dropped 1 base and J dropped 3; count of bases not matched to a gene: 3. Here the CDR3 reads CASSPLGQDYNEQFF. In DNA, the CDR3 is TGTGCCAGCTCACCACTTGGACAGGACTACAATGAGCAGTTCTTC.

This chain links TRBV19 with TRBJ1-2; D remains unclear. The CDR3 length is 13 residues. CDR1 is LNHDA, CDR2 SQIVND, per germline (reference sequence). The V end lost 5 bases, the J end lost 0 bases, and 7 bases lay between the germline ends. CDR3 nucleotides: TGTGCCAGTAGTCCGGGAACTAACTATGGCTACACCTTC. It is translated as CASSPGTNYGYTF.

A single count supports this clone. The genes are TRBV5-4 and TRBJ2-3; 8 nucleotides align to TRBD2. Germline V gives CDR1 SGHNT, CDR2 YYREEE (reference sequence). Unmatched junction bases numbered 9, after V lost 6 bases and J lost 3 bases. This CDR3 is built from 15 residues. The CDR3 DNA reads TGTGCCAGCAATGTGGGCGGGAGGAGGACAGATACGCAGTATTTT. Translated, it gives CASNVGGRRTDTQYF. The full variable domain, in which reference TRBV5-4 and TRBJ2-3 provide the parts outside the CDR3, is ETGVTQSPTHLIKTRGQQVTLRCSSQSGHNTVSWYQQALGQGPQFIFQYYREEENGRGNFPPRFSGLQFPNYSSELNVNALELDDSALYLCASNVGGRRTDTQYFGPGTRLTVL.

The chain carries TRBV15 and TRBJ2-1; the match to TRBD2 covers 14 bases. Germline values: CDR1 LNHNV, CDR2 YYDKDF (reference sequence). The junction had 7 bases not matched to a gene; V was cut back by 1 base and J by 5 bases. The CDR3 is made up of 18 amino acids. CDR3 in amino acids: CATSRGGTSGSFNNEQFF. CDR3 DNA sequence: TGTGCCACCAGCAGAGGAGGGACTAGCGGGAGCTTCAACAATGAGCAGTTCTTC. Filled out from reference TRBV15 and TRBJ2-1, the complete variable domain reads DAMVIQNPRYQVTQFGKPVTLSCSQTLNHNVMYWYQQKSSQAPKLLFHYYDKDFNNEADTPDNFQSRRPNTSFCFLDIRSPGLGDTAMYLCATSRGGTSGSFNNEQFFGPGTRLTVL.

V is TRBV5-4 and J is TRBJ1-1, with D possibly matching TRBD1 (5 bases). V was pared by 3 bases and J by 4 bases, with 13 bases between. Germline assignment: CDR1 SGHNT and CDR2 YYREEE (reference sequence). CDR3 size: 14 residues. The DNA of the CDR3 is TGTGCCAGCAGCTACAACCGGGACCGCACTGAAGCTTTCTTT. The encoded protein is CASSYNRDRTEAFF.

The chain links TRBV2 to TRBJ2-5; D is perhaps TRBD2 (7 bases). This CDR3 is 15 amino acids long. The germline gives CDR1 SNHLY, CDR2 FYNNEI. V was clipped by 2 bases and J by 6 bases, with 16 bases between them. CDR3 nucleotide sequence: TGTGCCAGCAGTGAAAGGGGGGCGGGAGCGAAGACCCAGTACTTC. Amino acid sequence: CASSERGAGAKTQYF.

This clone was found once. The gene calls are TRBV29-1 and TRBJ1-5, with 8 bases that match TRBD1. This CDR3 is built from 15 residues. V gave up 4 bases and J gave up 5 bases; unmatched junction bases: 10. Per germline, CDR1 SQVTM and CDR2 ANQGSEA. The CDR3 region is CSVVTHTGGDQPQHF. The CDR3 region has the DNA TGCAGCGTTGTGACACACACAGGGGGAGATCAGCCCCAGCATTTT.

This chain joins TRBV28 and TRBJ2-1; the D is unclear. CDR1 and CDR2 (germline): MDHEN, SYDVKM. The CDR3 length is 16 residues. V was cut by 6 bases and J by 5 bases, with 20 bases left in between. This chain's CDR3 is CASSRRGSLGNNEQFF. In DNA, the CDR3 is TGTGCCAGCAGCCGCAGAGGTTCCCTCGGAAACAATGAGCAGTTCTTC.

The J gene is TRBJ1-2, the V gene TRBV10-3; no clear D gene. Trimming took off 0 bases at V and 4 bases at J, with 12 bases between the two ends. CDR1 is ENHRY, CDR2 SYGVKD, per germline. This CDR3 region has 15 residues. The CDR3 nucleotides are TGTGCCATCAGTGAGTCCATAAAGGACCCCTATGGCTACACCTTC. Its translation is CAISESIKDPYGYTF.

The V and J genes are TRBV18 and TRBJ2-6; TRBD1 agrees at 11 bases. V lost 2 bases, J lost 0 bases, and 12 bases stayed unmatched. CDR3 length: 21 residues. Per the germline V gene, CDR1 is KGHSH and CDR2 is LQKENI. The CDR3 bases are TGTGCCAGCTCACCAATTCCACGCGGGACAGGGGGGGGCTCTGGGGCCAACGTCCTGACTTTC. Protein product: CASSPIPRGTGGGSGANVLTF. Full variable domain (rest looked up from reference TRBV18 and TRBJ2-6): NAGVMQNPRHLVRRRGQEARLRCSPMKGHSHVYWYRQLPEEGLKFMVYLQKENIIDESGMPKERFSAEFPKEGPSILRIQQVVRGDSAAYFCASSPIPRGTGGGSGANVLTFGAGSRLTVL.

This clone was seen only a few times. The rearrangement links TRBV28 to TRBJ1-5, with no clear D. The V end lost 2 bases, the J end lost 4 bases, and 9 bases lay between the germline ends. Germline V gives CDR1 MDHEN, CDR2 SYDVKM. The length of the CDR3 is 14 residues. The CDR3 is CASSLAGRNQPQHF. The CDR3 DNA follows: TGTGCCAGCAGTTTAGCGGGAAGAAATCAGCCCCAGCATTTT.

The DNA for the CDR3 is TGTGCCAGCAGCCGCGGGAGATACCCTAGCACAGATACGCAGTATTTT. As protein: CASSRGRYPSTDTQYF. V and J are TRBV11-2 and TRBJ2-3; 7 nucleotides agree with TRBD2. With 5 bases clipped from V and 0 bases from J, the junction kept 8 bases outside the gene matches. The CDR3 runs to 16 residues. Germline lookup yields CDR1 SGHAT and CDR2 FQNNGV.

V is TRBV5-1 and J is TRBJ2-2; no reliable D call. Germline loops: CDR1 SGHRS, CDR2 YFSETQ. V was trimmed by 4 bases and J by 2 bases, leaving 9 bases between them. CDR3 length: 14 amino acids. CDR3 coding DNA: TGCGCCAGCAGCCCGACTGGTAACACCGGGGAGCTGTTTTTT. It specifies CASSPTGNTGELFF.

This chain uses TRBV29-1 with TRBJ1-1, with 10 bases aligning to TRBD1. With 4 bases clipped from V and 0 bases from J, the junction kept 8 bases outside the gene matches. The V gene's germline CDR1 is SQVTM and CDR2 ANQGSEA. CDR3 length: 16 amino acids. CDR3 DNA sequence: TGCAGCGTTGTGGGGGGACAGGGGCGAGTGAACACTGAAGCTTTCTTT. Residues: CSVVGGQGRVNTEAFF.

V and J are TRBV5-1 and TRBJ1-1; D remains unclear. Trimming removed 3 bases from V and 1 base from J, with 10 bases in between. CDR1 SGHRS and CDR2 YFSETQ come from the germline V gene. CDR3 size: 14 residues. CDR3 loop: CASSSGLTNTEAFF. The CDR3 DNA is TGCGCCAGCAGCTCCGGACTTACGAACACTGAAGCTTTCTTT.